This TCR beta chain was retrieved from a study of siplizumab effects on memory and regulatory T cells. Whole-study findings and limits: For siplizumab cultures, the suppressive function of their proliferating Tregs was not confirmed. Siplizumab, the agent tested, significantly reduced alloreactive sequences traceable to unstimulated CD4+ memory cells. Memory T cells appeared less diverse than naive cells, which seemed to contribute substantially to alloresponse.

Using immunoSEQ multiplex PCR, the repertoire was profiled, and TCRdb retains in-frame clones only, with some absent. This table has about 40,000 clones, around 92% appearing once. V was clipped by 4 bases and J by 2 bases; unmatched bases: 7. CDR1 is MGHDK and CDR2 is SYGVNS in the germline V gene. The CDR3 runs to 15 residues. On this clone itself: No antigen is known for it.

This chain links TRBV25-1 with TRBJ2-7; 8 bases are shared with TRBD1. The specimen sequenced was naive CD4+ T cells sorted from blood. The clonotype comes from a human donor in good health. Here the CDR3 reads CASSASGTGAYEQYF. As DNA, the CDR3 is TGTGCCAGCAGTGCCTCCGGGACAGGAGCCTACGAGCAGTACTTC.